What follows are 31 T cell receptor beta chains derived from one specimen sequenced in a study of spatial heterogeneity in lung cancer. Study-level points and caveats: Intratumoral expanded alpha and beta TCR counts were found to track tumor mutation counts.

Time point: sample taken at primary tumor resection. No antigen has been assigned to these receptors. TCRdb independently ran MiXCR on the 5' RACE reads; one entry per CDR3 protein. The data hold fewer than 20,000 distinct CDR3 sequences, with about 6.1% observed a single time. The input for sequencing was lung tumor tissue, taken at surgery. Receptors originate from a female donor with early-stage non-small cell lung cancer.

This clonotype appeared many times. Little can be read into the size of this beta chain, an off-target read in a library designed for alpha chains. The V and J genes are TRBV5-1 and TRBJ2-7; 10 bases fit TRBD2. CDR3 length: 17 residues. Germline values: CDR1 SGHRS, CDR2 YFSETQ. J gave up 2 bases and V 1 base, and 9 bases lay outside the gene matches. The CDR3 coding sequence is TGCGCCAGCAGCTTGTCTCTAGCGGGAGCCTCGGCCTACGAGCAGTACTTC. It translates to CASSLSLAGASAYEQYF.

This clonotype was seen ten or more times. This beta chain is off target for a library built for alpha chains, so its abundance means little. The J gene is TRBJ2-7, the V gene TRBV7-9; 7 bases match TRBD1. This CDR3 contains 15 residues. V gave up 1 base and J gave up 2 bases; unmatched junction bases: 5. In germline, CDR1 is SEHNR, CDR2 FQNEAQ (reference sequence). CDR3 bases: TGTGCCAGCAGCTTAGACACGACAGGGACCTACGAGCAGTACTTC. It translates to CASSLDTTGTYEQYF.

This clonotype was seen at least ten times. Within a library made for alpha chains, this beta chain is off target, and its count is uninformative. The chain combines TRBV12-3 or TRBV12-4 with TRBJ2-3; D is uncertain. This CDR3 has 11 residues. CDR3 DNA: TGTGCATCTCGATGGGGAGATACGCAGTATTTT. It yields the protein CASRWGDTQYF.

In its sample, this clonotype was seen many times. This beta chain is a stray sequence in a library constructed for alpha chains; its clone size is not meaningful. This chain joins TRBV29-1 and TRBJ1-5, with D tentatively TRBD1 (6 bases). Trimming left V 6 bases short and J 0 bases short, with 12 bases between. CDR1 SQVTM and CDR2 ANQGSEA come from the germline V gene. This CDR3 has 14 amino acids. CDR3 nucleotides: TGCAGCGTAGCCACAGGGAGTAGCAATCAGCCCCAGCATTTT. It yields the protein CSVATGSSNQPQHF.

This clonotype was seen many times. With the library built for alpha chains, this beta chain is off target and its frequency is not meaningful. J is TRBJ2-7 and V is TRBV5-1; D might be TRBD2 (6 bases). The ends were cut back, 0 bases at V and 5 bases at J, with 9 bases in the middle. CDR1 is SGHRS and CDR2 is YFSETQ in the germline V gene. This CDR3 contains 13 residues. The CDR3 loop reads CASSLGDFNEQYF. The CDR3, as DNA: TGCGCCAGCAGCTTGGGGGACTTCAACGAGCAGTACTTC.

This clonotype was detected many times. With the library built for alpha chains, this beta chain is off target and its frequency is not meaningful. The chain combines TRBV6-1 with TRBJ2-1; D may be TRBD1 or TRBD2 (5 bases each). The CDR3 sequence is 15 residues long. Germline CDR1 MNHNS, CDR2 SASEGT. V was cut by 6 bases and J by 3 bases, with 15 bases left in between. DNA for the CDR3: TGTGCCAGCAGGGGACGGCAGGCCCGCTACAATGAGCAGTTCTTC. Protein sequence: CASRGRQARYNEQFF.

Comment on this clonotype: Being off target in a library aimed at alpha chains, this beta chain has a size of little meaning. The CDR3 DNA is TGTGCCAGCAGCCAAAAGAGTAGCGGCAGGGGGTACCAAGAGACCCAGTACTTC. Amino acids: CASSQKSSGRGYQETQYF. The chain combines TRBV14 with TRBJ2-5; tentatively, D is TRBD1 (7 bases). Trimming removed 2 bases at V and 0 bases at J, with 19 bases between. Per the germline V gene, CDR1 is SGHDN and CDR2 is FVKESK. The CDR3 has 18 residues.

Comment on this clonotype: Since the library was made to target alpha chains, this beta chain is a stray read and its abundance is not meaningful. This chain uses TRBV5-5 with TRBJ2-1, with 12 bases that match TRBD2. Germline-derived CDR1 and CDR2 are SGHKS and YYEKEE (reference sequence). The trim removed 4 bases at V and 4 bases at J, leaving 6 bases unmatched. This CDR3 has 16 amino acids. The CDR3 is CASSPETSGSYNEQFF. CDR3 nucleotides: TGTGCCAGCAGCCCAGAGACTAGCGGGAGTTACAATGAGCAGTTCTTC.

This clonotype was seen many times. For a library built for alpha chains, this beta chain is a stray read; little rests on its size. This chain joins TRBV5-6 and TRBJ2-7, with D perhaps given as TRBD1 or TRBD2 (5 bases each). Germline V gene lookup returns CDR1 SGHDT and CDR2 YYEEEE. Trimming took 0 bases from V and 3 from J, leaving 10 bases between them. The CDR3 has 14 amino acids. The CDR3, as DNA: TGTGCCAGCAGCTTGGGAGGGGCTAACTACGAGCAGTACTTC. The encoded protein is CASSLGGANYEQYF.

This clonotype was observed a few times. This beta chain came through as a stray read in a library set up for alpha chains, and its size says little. This sequence joins TRBV5-1 and TRBJ1-2; TRBD1 is a possible D gene (6 bases). This CDR3 has 14 residues. V was cut by 0 bases and J by 4 bases, with 10 bases left in between. Germline V CDR1 and CDR2: SGHRS, YFSETQ. CDR3 region: CASSLGGRAYGYTF. The DNA for the CDR3 is TGCGCCAGCAGCTTGGGGGGGCGCGCCTATGGCTACACCTTC.

This clonotype was seen repeatedly, ten times or more. Because the library targeted alpha chains, this beta chain is an off-target read whose size means little. This chain links TRBV20-1 with TRBJ2-4; D is perhaps TRBD1 (5 bases). The CDR3 length is 18 residues. Looked up from germline, CDR1 is DFQATT and CDR2 is SNEGSKA (reference sequence). V dropped 0 bases and J dropped 0 bases, with 18 bases sitting between them. The CDR3 loop is CSARDQGRVYVAKNIQYF. CDR3 DNA: TGCAGTGCTAGAGATCAGGGAAGGGTGTATGTAGCCAAAAACATTCAGTACTTC.

This clonotype was counted many times. Since the library was made to target alpha chains, this beta chain is a stray read and its abundance is not meaningful. In nucleotides, the CDR3 is TGTGCCAGCAGCGTAGCGGGAGCAGGCGAGCAGTTCTTC. This gives the protein CASSVAGAGEQFF. The chain couples TRBV3-1 to TRBJ2-1, with TRBD2 matching over 9 bases. The germline gives CDR1 LGHDT, CDR2 YNNKEL (reference sequence). The CDR3 is 13 residues long. The V and J ends lost 5 bases and 10 bases, in that order; junction bases with no gene match: 6.

There are many counts of this clonotype. This beta chain is a stray sequence in a library constructed for alpha chains; its clone size is not meaningful. This chain joins TRBV30 and TRBJ2-3; D remains ambiguous. V was cut by 2 bases and J by 4 bases, with 7 bases left in between. Germline V lookup: CDR1 GTSNPN, CDR2 SVGIG (reference sequence). The CDR3 loop spans 12 amino acids. CDR3 DNA sequence: TGTGCCTGGAGTTTTACCTCAGATACGCAGTATTTT. Amino acids: CAWSFTSDTQYF.

The table lists this clonotype with many counts. The size of this beta chain means little, since it is a stray read in a library made for alpha chains. The rearrangement links TRBV29-1 to TRBJ1-2, with 7 bases matching TRBD1. The germline gives CDR1 SQVTM, CDR2 ANQGSEA. The CDR3 totals 12 residues. Trimming took 7 bases from V and 3 from J; bases not matched to a gene: 5. Here the CDR3 DNA reads TGCAGCGCCGACAGGGCAGACTATGGCTACACCTTC. Translating gives CSADRADYGYTF.

Ten or more counts support this clonotype. As an off-target read in a library built for alpha chains, this beta chain has a frequency of little significance. The chain uses TRBV24-1 and TRBJ2-1; D remains ambiguous. The germline gives CDR1 KGHDR, CDR2 SFDVKD. The length of the CDR3 is 13 residues. Deletions cut 3 bases from V and 8 bases from J, with 10 bases between. This chain's CDR3 is CATSDTTTYEQFF. CDR3 nucleotides: TGTGCCACCAGTGATACAACTACCTATGAGCAGTTCTTC.

This clonotype has a count of ten or more. The library was designed around alpha chains, so this beta chain is a stray read whose abundance carries little weight. The chain employs TRBV2 and TRBJ2-2; 9 bases are a match to TRBD1. CDR3 size: 16 residues. Germline CDR1 is SNHLY and CDR2 is FYNNEI. Trimming at V came to 8 bases and at J to 0 bases, leaving 7 bases not matched to a gene. The CDR3 here is CASFKGDRANTGELFF. The CDR3 DNA sequence: TGTGCCAGCTTCAAGGGGGACAGGGCGAACACCGGGGAGCTGTTTTTT.

This clonotype was seen many times. With the library built for alpha chains, this beta chain is off target and its frequency is not meaningful. This chain uses TRBV10-3 with TRBJ2-7; the D gene could be TRBD1 or TRBD2 (5 bases each). Per the germline V gene, CDR1 is ENHRY and CDR2 is SYGVKD. The CDR3 has 15 residues. Trimming removed 2 bases from V and 0 bases from J, with 11 bases in between. This CDR3 is CAISEAGTSSYEQYF. CDR3 in DNA: TGTGCCATCAGTGAGGCAGGGACGAGCTCCTACGAGCAGTACTTC.

A word on this clonotype: Being one base from a much bigger clone, this may be a read error. This beta chain was picked up by a library intended for alpha chains and is off target, so its count carries little meaning. The gene calls are TRBV5-1 and TRBJ2-5; D is ambiguous. The length of the CDR3 is 14 residues. Trimming took off 3 bases at V and 1 base at J, with 10 bases between the two ends. The V gene's germline CDR1 is SGHRS and CDR2 YFSETQ. The CDR3 here is CASSSTETQETQYF. The CDR3 nucleotides are TGCGCCAGCAGCTCGACCGAGACCCAAGAGACCCAGTACTTC.

Many counts were recorded for this clonotype. This beta chain is a stray sequence in a library constructed for alpha chains; its clone size is not meaningful. The chain uses TRBV5-4 and TRBJ2-3; 9 bases fit TRBD2. The CDR3 is 17 residues long. V gave up 4 bases and J gave up 4 bases; unmatched junction bases: 13. Germline CDR1 reads SGHNT; CDR2 reads YYREEE (reference sequence). CDR3 nucleotide sequence: TGTGCCAGCAGCCTGGATCTAGCGGGAAACCCTCCAGATACGCAGTATTTT. Translation: CASSLDLAGNPPDTQYF.

In regard to this clonotype: This beta chain slipped into a library made for alpha chains as a stray read, so its size is not meaningful. The J gene is TRBJ1-1, the V gene TRBV2; TRBD1 might be the D (5 bases). This CDR3 spans 11 amino acids. In germline, CDR1 is SNHLY, CDR2 FYNNEI. Trimming stripped 6 bases from V and 10 bases from J, with 12 bases between. The CDR3 nucleotides read TGTGCCAGCAGGGGGGACGGCGGAGCTTTCTTT. It codes for CASRGDGGAFF.

This clonotype occurred many times. This beta chain is off target for a library built for alpha chains, so its abundance means little. This chain uses TRBV12-3 or TRBV12-4 with TRBJ2-7, with 10 bases matching TRBD2. V dropped 5 bases and J dropped 2; count of bases not matched to a gene: 3. The length of the CDR3 is 14 residues. Written as DNA, the CDR3 is TGTGCCAGCAGTGGGACTAGCGTCCCCTACGAGCAGTACTTC. This codes for CASSGTSVPYEQYF.

This clonotype was observed a handful of times. With the library built for alpha chains, this beta chain is off target and its frequency is not meaningful. The chain combines TRBV2 with TRBJ2-7, with a tentative D call TRBD2 (6 bases). This CDR3 is built from 14 residues. With 7 bases removed from V and 2 bases from J, the gap between germline ends came to 15 bases. Germline-derived CDR1 and CDR2 are SNHLY and FYNNEI. In nucleotides, the CDR3 is TGTGCCAGCACCGCGGGGCGAGAAGCCTACGAGCAGTACTTC. Its protein is CASTAGREAYEQYF.

This clonotype was recorded a few times. For a library built for alpha chains, this beta chain is a stray read; little rests on its size. The chain is built from TRBV25-1 and TRBJ2-1; TRBD1 aligns across 9 bases. The CDR3 totals 16 residues. With 5 bases clipped from V and 4 bases from J, the junction kept 9 bases outside the gene matches. Looked up from germline, CDR1 is MGHDK and CDR2 is SYGVNS. The CDR3 nucleotides are TGTGCCAGCAGTTCGGACAGGGGCGATTCGTACAATGAGCAGTTCTTC. Protein sequence: CASSSDRGDSYNEQFF.

In this sample, this clonotype turned up many times. Mismatch with germline at one junction end may stem from a read error. This beta chain is a stray read from a library made for alpha chains; its abundance is not meaningful. The chain has TRBV28 and TRBJ2-6; D is undetermined. This CDR3 contains 13 residues. Germline V gives CDR1 MDHEN, CDR2 SYDVKM. DNA for the CDR3: TGTGCAAGCAAGTGGTCTGGGGCCAACGTCCTGACTTTC. Translating it yields CASKWSGANVLTF.

Judged by abundance, this clonotype is medium-sized (0.01 to 0.1%). The size of this beta chain means little, since it is a stray read in a library made for alpha chains. The V gene is TRBV6-2 or TRBV6-3, the J gene TRBJ2-3; 7 bases align to TRBD2. Germline lookup yields CDR1 MNHEY and CDR2 SVGEGT. This CDR3 region has 17 residues. After removal of 2 bases from V and 6 bases from J, the junction contained 14 bases not matched to a gene. CDR3 protein: CASSYPRESAGADTQYF. For the CDR3, the DNA is TGTGCCAGCAGTTACCCGCGGGAGTCAGCTGGTGCGGATACGCAGTATTTT.

This clonotype appeared many times. As an off-target read in a library built for alpha chains, this beta chain has a frequency of little significance. The V gene is TRBV29-1, the J gene TRBJ2-7; 8 positions match TRBD2. Trimming cost V 3 bases and J 3 bases; bases outside gene matches: 7. Germline V gene lookup returns CDR1 SQVTM and CDR2 ANQGSEA. CDR3 length: 14 amino acids. The CDR3: CSVDVGGGNYEQYF. CDR3 coding DNA: TGCAGCGTTGATGTCGGGGGGGGAAACTACGAGCAGTACTTC.

This clonotype was seen at least ten times. This beta chain was picked up by a library intended for alpha chains and is off target, so its count carries little meaning. The chain is built from TRBV5-1 and TRBJ1-3; no clear D. The V end was cut by 4 bases, the J end by 0 bases, with 8 bases between. Per the germline V gene, CDR1 is SGHRS and CDR2 is YFSETQ. The CDR3 totals 14 residues. CDR3 residues: CASSPSGSGNTIYF. In DNA form, the CDR3 reads TGCGCCAGCAGCCCCAGCGGCTCTGGAAACACCATATATTTT.

This clonotype occurred many times. As an off-target read in a library built for alpha chains, this beta chain has a frequency of little significance. The chain is built from TRBV28 and TRBJ2-7, with D possibly being TRBD2 (8 bases). V lost 2 bases, J lost 3 bases, and 14 bases lay in between. This CDR3 region has 15 residues. Germline CDR1 MDHEN, CDR2 SYDVKM. The CDR3 spells CASSLAGGQIYEQYF. The CDR3 bases are TGTGCCAGCAGTTTAGCGGGGGGACAGATCTACGAGCAGTACTTC.

In regard to this clonotype: Germline and junction disagree at one end, which may indicate a read error. This beta chain turned up in a library designed for alpha chains; as an off-target read, its abundance says little. The CDR3 sequence is CARSPGSSYEQYF. The CDR3 bases are TGTGCCCGGAGCCCCGGGAGCTCCTACGAGCAGTACTTC. The chain links TRBV30 to TRBJ2-7, with D possibly matching TRBD2 (6 bases). The CDR3 spans 13 residues. CDR1 is GTSNPN and CDR2 is SVGIG in the germline V gene (reference sequence).

This clonotype has more than one count but fewer than ten. The library was built for alpha chains, so this beta chain is an off-target read and its size means little. The chain combines TRBV6-1 with TRBJ1-4; D is undetermined. Trimming took off 0 bases at V and 11 bases at J, with 7 bases between the two ends. Looked up from germline, CDR1 is MNHNS and CDR2 is SASEGT. The CDR3 runs 12 residues. CDR3 sequence reads: CASSEAREKLFF. CDR3 nucleotide sequence: TGTGCCAGCAGTGAAGCGAGAGAGAAACTGTTTTTT.

There are many counts of this clonotype. For a library built for alpha chains, this beta chain is a stray read; little rests on its size. The J gene is TRBJ2-1, the V gene TRBV4-1; 10 bases align to TRBD2. Trimming at V came to 10 bases and at J to 4 bases, leaving 16 bases not matched to a gene. The CDR3 covers 17 residues. The V gene's germline CDR1 is MGHRA and CDR2 YSYEKL. CDR3 protein: CATKPIPGLATYNEQFF. CDR3 nucleotides: TGCGCCACTAAGCCAATCCCGGGACTAGCGACTTACAATGAGCAGTTCTTC.